These 17 T cell receptor beta chains originate from one sample sequenced in a study of vaccination effects on CD4 cells after COVID-19 (dated 2022 in TCRdb). To identify antigen-specific CD4+ T cell clonotypes by their expansion, the ViraFEST assay first stimulated PBMC with viral peptide pools and then applied TCR sequencing. After around 11 days of culture, CD4+ T cells were isolated with the EasySep CD4+ T cell isolation kit. The absence of prior SARS-CoV-2 infection in healthy vaccine recipients was confirmed by negative nucleocapsid antibodies before and after vaccination. Antigen specificity for these receptors is unknown. Libraries were made using the immunoSEQ multiplex PCR assay. TCRdb carries this immuneACCESS record with in-frame sequences only. Its versions omit some clonotypes, under half of them owing to an unresolved V gene in the studies checked, with the rest unexplained. In all, the sample holds about 41,000 clones, and under 85% of those were seen once. Of the sample, about 3% falls within the top ten clones.

The specimen comprised CD4+ T cells from PBMCs cultured with HCoV-NL63 spike peptides, sampled before COVID-19 vaccination. Explained via the paper, the cell subset or site label denotes: HCoV-NL63 spike overlapping peptide pool stimulation. The receptors were gathered from a human donor who received a COVID-19 vaccine.

Here the CDR3 reads CASSPRQGDNEQFF. As DNA, the CDR3 is TGTGCCAGCTCACCTAGGCAGGGTGACAATGAGCAGTTCTTC. This chain connects TRBV18 to TRBJ2-1, with D perhaps TRBD1 (5 bases). Trimming stripped 3 bases from V and 5 bases from J, with 11 bases between. The CDR3 runs to 14 residues. Germline lookup yields CDR1 KGHSH and CDR2 LQKENI.

This chain uses TRBV7-9 with TRBJ2-3; 10 nucleotides match TRBD2. J was trimmed by 0 bases and V by 5 bases; bases with no gene match: 8. CDR3 size: 17 residues. Germline CDR1 and CDR2: SEHNR and FQNEAQ (reference sequence). The CDR3 DNA reads as TGTGCCAGCAGCAGGTGGACTAGCGGAACTAGCACAGATACGCAGTATTTT. Translating it yields CASSRWTSGTSTDTQYF.

The genes are TRBV7-2 and TRBJ2-3; maybe TRBD2 (7 bases). CDR3 length: 16 residues. Germline V gene sequence: CDR1 SGHTA, CDR2 FQGNSA. Trimming pared 3 bases from V and 2 bases from J, leaving 15 bases between. CDR3 sequence: CASSLNAGAYTDTQYF. The CDR3 coding sequence is TGTGCCAGCAGCTTGAATGCGGGGGCCTACACAGATACGCAGTATTTT.

The chain is built from TRBV6-2 or TRBV6-3 and TRBJ2-2; 13 bases map to TRBD2. V lost 3 bases, J lost 7 bases, and 8 bases stayed unmatched. Germline CDR1 is MNHEY and CDR2 is SVGEGT. There are 17 residues in the CDR3. CDR3 DNA: TGTGCCAGCAGTTATGATGGGACTAGCGGGGTTGTCGGGGAGCTGTTTTTT. Translated, it gives CASSYDGTSGVVGELFF.

The sample holds a few counts of this clone. The CDR3 DNA reads TGTGCCATCAGAGTGGACAGAGCGGCTAACTATGGCTACACCTTC. It codes for CAIRVDRAANYGYTF. The chain joins TRBV10-3 to TRBJ1-2, with a weak D call TRBD1 (6 bases). The V end was cut by 6 bases, the J end by 0 bases, with 14 bases between. Germline CDR1 and CDR2: ENHRY and SYGVKD. The CDR3 totals 15 residues.

In this sample, this clone turned up a few times. DNA of the CDR3: TGCGCCAGCAGCTTGGCGGGGGATGCCTACGAGCAGTACGTC. It codes for CASSLAGDAYEQYV. This chain links TRBV5-1 with TRBJ2-7; tentative D call: TRBD2 (6 bases). V dropped 0 bases and J dropped 2 bases, with 9 bases sitting between them. This CDR3 contains 14 residues. Per the germline V gene, CDR1 is SGHRS and CDR2 is YFSETQ.

The chain couples TRBV3-1 (or the pseudogene TRBV3-2) to TRBJ2-1, with 7 bases fitting TRBD1. V trimming: 4 bases; J trimming: 7 bases; junction bases outside the gene matches: 7. CDR1 and CDR2 from the germline V gene are LGHDT and YNNKEL (reference sequence). CDR3 length equals 14 residues. The CDR3 nucleotides are TGTGCCAGCAGCCCTGCTAGGGGGCGAAATGAGCAGTTCTTC. Translation: CASSPARGRNEQFF.

The chain combines TRBV6-6 with TRBJ2-5; 7 bases map to TRBD1. Germline lookup yields CDR1 MNHNY and CDR2 SVGAGI (reference sequence). CDR3 size: 15 residues. The V and J ends lost 5 bases and 5 bases, in that order; junction bases with no gene match: 11. The CDR3 nucleotides read TGTGCCAGCAGTAGGGACAGAGTCATTAGGGAGACCCAGTACTTC. This codes for CASSRDRVIRETQYF.

The genes are TRBV7-8 and TRBJ1-1, with 8 bases fitting TRBD1. With 5 bases clipped from V and 5 bases from J, the junction kept 10 bases outside the gene matches. In germline, CDR1 is SGHVS, CDR2 FQNEAQ. There are 15 residues in the CDR3. The DNA for the CDR3 is TGTGCCAGCAGCACAGGACAGGGAGGAGGAACTGAAGCTTTCTTT. Protein: CASSTGQGGGTEAFF.

This clone showed up just a few times. The rearrangement joins TRBV9 to TRBJ1-1; the D gene is possibly TRBD1 (5 bases). CDR3 length equals 15 residues. V was shortened by 0 bases and J by 5 bases, with 14 bases between the two germline ends. Germline CDR1 is SGDLS and CDR2 is YYNGEE. DNA of the CDR3: TGTGCCAGCAGCGTAGGTTCGGGGGTTGGGACTGAAGCTTTCTTT. Its translation: CASSVGSGVGTEAFF.

This clone was seen more than once but under ten times. V usage is TRBV6-5 and J usage is TRBJ2-2, with 10 bases fitting TRBD1. Germline CDR1 reads MNHEY; CDR2 reads SVGAGI. The CDR3 has 14 amino acids. V lost 6 bases and J lost 4; bases outside the gene matches: 2. The CDR3 protein is CASSRDRGTGELFF. The DNA for the CDR3 is TGTGCCAGCAGCCGGGACAGGGGCACCGGGGAGCTGTTTTTT.

This clone was recorded once. V gene TRBV6-5 combines with J gene TRBJ1-2; TRBD1 matches 7 bases. The CDR3 has 11 amino acids. V was clipped by 9 bases and J by 8 bases; unmatched bases: 6. Germline V lookup: CDR1 MNHEY, CDR2 SVGAGI. The CDR3 loop is CASTTGRGYTF. CDR3 DNA: TGTGCCAGTACGACAGGGCGAGGCTACACCTTC.

The gene calls are TRBV12-3 or TRBV12-4 and TRBJ1-4; no definite D call. Between the trimmed V and J ends, which lost 8 bases and 8 bases, there was a span of 15 bases. The CDR3 length is 13 residues. The CDR3 DNA follows: TGTGCCAGCGCGGCCCAGACTCGGGAAAAACTGTTTTTT. This codes for CASAAQTREKLFF.

The chain employs TRBV29-1 and TRBJ1-2, with 8 bases matching TRBD1. Trimming removed 3 bases from V and 8 bases from J; junction bases left unmatched: 11. The CDR3 sequence is 14 residues long. Germline-derived CDR1 and CDR2 are SQVTM and ANQGSEA. Here the CDR3 DNA reads TGCAGCGTTGAGACAGACAGGGGTGGATACGGCTACACCTTC. Translated: CSVETDRGGYGYTF.

A few counts support this clone. The V call is TRBV6-1, the J call TRBJ2-1, with 9 bases matching TRBD1. V shed 4 bases, J shed 8 bases, and the junction held 15 bases outside the gene matches. In germline, CDR1 is MNHNS, CDR2 SASEGT. CDR3 length: 17 residues. The CDR3, as DNA: TGTGCCAGCAGTGGGTTTCCCGGGACAGGGTGGCAGGATGAGCAGTTCTTC. This encodes CASSGFPGTGWQDEQFF.

The V and J genes are TRBV2 and TRBJ1-4, with D possibly being TRBD1 (6 bases). CDR1 is SNHLY and CDR2 is FYNNEI in the germline V gene. This CDR3 has 14 amino acids. Trimming shortened V by 7 bases and J by 7 bases, and 16 bases separated the two germline ends. CDR3 DNA: TGTGCCAGCACCAGACAGGTTTTGGGTGAAAAACTGTTTTTT. Translated, it gives CASTRQVLGEKLFF.

The chain uses TRBV11-2 and TRBJ2-7, with TRBD2 as a possible D gene (6 bases). CDR3 size: 15 residues. CDR1 SGHAT and CDR2 FQNNGV come from the germline V gene. V lost 0 bases and J lost 2, with 11 bases in between. CDR3 nucleotide sequence: TGTGCCAGCAGCTTAGAAGGGACTCAAGCCTACGAGCAGTACGTC. Its translation: CASSLEGTQAYEQYV.